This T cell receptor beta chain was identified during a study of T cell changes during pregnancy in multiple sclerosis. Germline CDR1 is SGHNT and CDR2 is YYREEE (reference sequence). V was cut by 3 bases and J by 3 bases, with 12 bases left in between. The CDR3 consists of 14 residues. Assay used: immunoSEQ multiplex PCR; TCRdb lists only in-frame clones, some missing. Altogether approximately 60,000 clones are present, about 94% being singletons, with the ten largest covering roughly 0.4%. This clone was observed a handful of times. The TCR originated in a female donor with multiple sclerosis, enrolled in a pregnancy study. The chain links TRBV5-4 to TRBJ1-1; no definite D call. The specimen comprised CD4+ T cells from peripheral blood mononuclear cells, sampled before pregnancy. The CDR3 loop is CASSYGRGDTEAFF. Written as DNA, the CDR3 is TGTGCCAGCAGCTACGGCCGGGGTGACACTGAAGCTTTCTTT.